A single sample is the source of the 23 T cell receptor beta chains below, sequenced in a study of OX40 agonist ivuxolimab in advanced cancers. Profiled with immunoSEQ multiplex PCR; TCRdb holds only in-frame clones, not every one. Of about 70,000 clones listed, 80% to 90% were seen once; the top ten hold 1.1%. The source was CD4+ or CD8+ T cells sorted from blood, collected in a trial of the OX40 agonist ivuxolimab. The source is an adult with an advanced solid tumor such as melanoma, head and neck, liver or kidney cancer.

This clone was counted a single time. J is TRBJ2-1 and V is TRBV19, with D perhaps matching TRBD1 (5 bases). Germline V gene data show CDR1 as LNHDA and CDR2 as SQIVND (reference sequence). The V end was cut by 4 bases, the J end by 2 bases, with 15 bases between. CDR3 length equals 16 residues. The CDR3 region is CASSTTGERPYNEQFF. CDR3 DNA: TGTGCCAGTAGTACTACAGGCGAACGTCCCTACAATGAGCAGTTCTTC.

This chain uses TRBV2 with TRBJ1-5, with D uncertain. This CDR3 spans 15 amino acids. The germline V gene has CDR1 SNHLY and CDR2 FYNNEI. Deletions cut 5 bases from V and 4 bases from J, with 15 bases between. CDR3 coding DNA: TGTGCCAGCAGTACGGTCGGGTTGGAAAATCAGCCCCAGCATTTT. This gives the protein CASSTVGLENQPQHF.

V is TRBV12-5 and J is TRBJ1-5; a weak D match, TRBD1 (5 bases). Germline CDR1 is LGHNT and CDR2 is FRNRAP. The CDR3 spans 14 residues. Trimming removed 3 bases at V and 0 bases at J, with 6 bases between. The CDR3 DNA reads TGTGCTAGTGGTTTAGGGGATAGCAATCAGCCCCAGCATTTT. Translation gives CASGLGDSNQPQHF.

J is TRBJ2-3 and V is TRBV5-1; 11 bases line up with TRBD2. Germline V gives CDR1 SGHRS, CDR2 YFSETQ. Trimming removed 1 base from V and 0 bases from J; junction bases left unmatched: 4. The CDR3 sequence is 17 residues long. The CDR3 is CASSLTSGGISTDTQYF. The DNA of the CDR3 is TGCGCCAGCAGCTTGACTAGCGGGGGAATTAGCACAGATACGCAGTATTTT.

The V gene is TRBV18, the J gene TRBJ2-1; D assignment may be TRBD1 or TRBD2 (5 bases each). V was shortened by 0 bases and J by 15 bases, with 12 bases between the two germline ends. Germline V gene lookup returns CDR1 KGHSH and CDR2 LQKENI. There are 12 residues in the CDR3. The CDR3 reads CASSPPRQGRFF. The CDR3, as DNA: TGTGCCAGCTCACCACCCCGGCAGGGACGGTTCTTC.

The CDR3 loop is CASSLARLYEQYF. CDR3 DNA sequence: TGTGCCAGCAGCTTAGCCCGGCTGTACGAGCAGTACTTC. The chain joins TRBV11-2 to TRBJ2-7; D remains ambiguous. The CDR3 length is 13 residues. V was cut by 1 base and J by 4 bases, with 8 bases left in between. CDR1 and CDR2 (germline): SGHAT, FQNNGV.

The V gene is TRBV7-2, the J gene TRBJ2-7, with 10 bases identical to TRBD1. V was pared by 5 bases and J by 3 bases, with 7 bases of the junction left unmatched. This CDR3 is built from 15 residues. Germline V gene data show CDR1 as SGHTA and CDR2 as FQGNSA. The CDR3 loop reads CASSTTGGNFYEQYF. The CDR3 nucleotides are TGTGCCAGCAGCACGACAGGGGGCAACTTCTACGAGCAGTACTTC.

This chain joins TRBV28 and TRBJ1-5; 8 bases map to TRBD1. Germline V lookup: CDR1 MDHEN, CDR2 SYDVKM. The V gene end was trimmed by 5 bases and the J gene end by 5 bases; junction bases not matched to a gene: 5. The CDR3 is 14 amino acids. DNA for the CDR3: TGTGCCAGCAGTCCAGGGGGCTCTCATCAGCCCCAGCATTTT. It codes for CASSPGGSHQPQHF.

The CDR3 loop reads CASSLRRLAGGYNEQFF. CDR3 in DNA: TGTGCCAGCAGCCTCCGAAGACTAGCGGGGGGTTACAATGAGCAGTTCTTC. The V gene is TRBV4-2, the J gene TRBJ2-1, with 13 positions matching TRBD2. CDR1 and CDR2 from the germline V gene are LGHNA and YNFKEQ. J gave up 4 bases and V 4 bases, and 7 bases lay outside the gene matches. The length of the CDR3 is 17 residues.

The chain recombines TRBV21-1 with TRBJ2-1; the D call of TRBD1 is as the table states it, not checked on the DNA. TRBV21-1 is an annotated pseudogene. The CDR3 is 14 amino acids. Here the CDR3 DNA reads TGTGCCAGCAGCCCCAGGGGGCCTTACAATGAGCAGTTCTTC. Translation: CASSPRGPYNEQFF.

The chain couples TRBV18 to TRBJ2-1; 9 bases match TRBD1. This CDR3 region has 16 residues. The germline V gene has CDR1 KGHSH and CDR2 LQKENI. Trimming at V came to 3 bases and at J to 7 bases, leaving 10 bases not matched to a gene. CDR3: CASSPGQGSLRNEQFF. The CDR3 nucleotides read TGTGCCAGCTCACCGGGACAGGGAAGTTTGAGAAATGAGCAGTTCTTC.

The V and J genes are TRBV28 and TRBJ1-1, with a weak D call TRBD1 (5 bases). The germline V and J ends were trimmed by 6 bases and 5 bases, with 13 bases remaining between them. Germline V lookup: CDR1 MDHEN, CDR2 SYDVKM. The CDR3 consists of 13 residues. The CDR3 sequence: CASRDMAKTEAFF. The CDR3, as DNA: TGTGCCAGCAGGGACATGGCGAAAACTGAAGCTTTCTTT.

V usage is TRBV19 and J usage is TRBJ2-4; 8 nucleotides agree with TRBD1. Germline V gene lookup returns CDR1 LNHDA and CDR2 SQIVND (reference sequence). The CDR3 extends over 15 amino acids. The V gene end was trimmed by 9 bases and the J gene end by 1 base; junction bases not matched to a gene: 8. In DNA, the CDR3 is TGTGCCAGCCAGGACAGGGCCCTGGCCAAAAACATTCAGTACTTC. Encoded protein: CASQDRALAKNIQYF.

The rearrangement joins TRBV5-1 to TRBJ2-2; 8 bases line up with TRBD2. The J segment lost 0 bases and the V segment lost 1 base, leaving 8 bases of the junction unmatched. Germline V lookup: CDR1 SGHRS, CDR2 YFSETQ. The length of the CDR3 is 18 residues. The CDR3 is CASSLMSGGWANTGELFF. The CDR3 region has the DNA TGCGCCAGCAGCTTGATGAGCGGGGGTTGGGCGAACACCGGGGAGCTGTTTTTT.

The rearrangement joins TRBV5-1 to TRBJ1-4; TRBD1 matches 10 bases. This CDR3 is built from 15 residues. Germline V gene sequence: CDR1 SGHRS, CDR2 YFSETQ. With 4 bases clipped from V and 6 bases from J, the junction kept 6 bases outside the gene matches. CDR3 sequence reads: CASSPRQGAYEKLFF. CDR3 DNA sequence: TGCGCCAGCAGCCCACGACAGGGGGCATATGAAAAACTGTTTTTT.

The CDR3, as DNA: TGTGCCAGCAGCTTTAGCGGGGGGGCAAATGAGCAGTTCTTC. Translation gives CASSFSGGANEQFF. This chain uses TRBV7-8 with TRBJ2-1, with 11 bases that match TRBD2. The V gene end was trimmed by 3 bases and the J gene end by 7 bases; junction bases not matched to a gene: 2. CDR3 length: 14 residues. Germline assignment: CDR1 SGHVS and CDR2 FQNEAQ.

There are a few counts of this clone. V is TRBV4-2 and J is TRBJ2-3, with 11 positions matching TRBD2. The CDR3 totals 16 residues. J lost 5 bases, V lost 1 base, and 5 bases had no gene match. Germline CDR1 LGHNA, CDR2 YNFKEQ. CDR3 in amino acids: CASSQGTSGRQDTQYF. CDR3 sequence (DNA): TGTGCCAGCAGCCAAGGGACTAGCGGGCGCCAAGATACGCAGTATTTT.

V is TRBV6-1 and J is TRBJ1-3, with 9 bases that match TRBD1. The CDR3 has 15 amino acids. Germline assignment: CDR1 MNHNS and CDR2 SASEGT. V was pared by 2 bases and J by 9 bases, with 8 bases of the junction left unmatched. The chain's CDR3 is CASSESGTGRVTIYF. CDR3 sequence (DNA): TGTGCCAGCAGTGAATCCGGGACAGGGAGGGTCACCATATATTTT.

V and J are TRBV10-3 and TRBJ1-1; D perhaps matches TRBD1 (5 bases). The length of the CDR3 is 11 residues. Trimming stripped 11 bases from V and 8 bases from J, with 15 bases between. Germline V CDR1 and CDR2: ENHRY, SYGVKD. As DNA, the CDR3 is TGTGCCGCCTCGCCGGGACGAGAAGCTTTCTTT. It yields the protein CAASPGREAFF.

V gene TRBV7-6 combines with J gene TRBJ2-7; 8 nucleotides agree with TRBD1. Germline CDR1 and CDR2: SGHVS and FNYEAQ. V was clipped by 3 bases and J by 3 bases; unmatched bases: 10. The CDR3 sequence is 16 residues long. The CDR3 region is CASSFQGTGLDYEQYF. CDR3 in DNA: TGTGCCAGCAGCTTCCAAGGGACAGGCCTCGACTACGAGCAGTACTTC.

This chain links TRBV4-1 with TRBJ2-3, with D uncertain. The CDR3 runs to 13 residues. V gave up 0 bases and J gave up 6 bases, with 7 bases separating them. From germline, CDR1 is MGHRA and CDR2 YSYEKL. In DNA, the CDR3 is TGCGCCAGCAGCCAAGAAGCTGTGGATACGCAGTATTTT. Its protein product is CASSQEAVDTQYF.

The chain has TRBV19 and TRBJ2-3; 10 bases map to TRBD2. The V gene end was trimmed by 8 bases and the J gene end by 6 bases; junction bases not matched to a gene: 11. Germline values: CDR1 LNHDA, CDR2 SQIVND (reference sequence). The length of the CDR3 is 15 residues. Written as DNA, the CDR3 is TGTGCCAGTGCCCAACAGCGGGGGGGTTCCGATACGCAGTATTTT. Its translation is CASAQQRGGSDTQYF.

This rearrangement joins TRBV27 to TRBJ1-5; D remains unclear. CDR1 is MNHEY, CDR2 SMNVEV, per germline (reference sequence). Trimming removed 7 bases from V and 4 bases from J, with 8 bases in between. CDR3 length equals 12 residues. CDR3 protein: CASKTQNQPQHF. The CDR3 nucleotides read TGTGCCAGCAAAACTCAGAATCAGCCCCAGCATTTT.